These T cell receptor beta chains were read from a single sample in a study of cytomegalovirus exposure and HLA in healthy donors. Method: immunoSEQ multiplex PCR; TCRdb's copy keeps in-frame clones and lacks some. The sample includes approximately 100,000 clones, 74% of them seen just once. The specimen sequenced was PBMCs. These receptor sequences come from a man between 50 and 59 years old in good health and CMV-seropositive. CDR3s include the opening cysteine and the closing phenylalanine or tryptophan. Each record gives: J gene, D gene, CDR3 length, V gene, clone size, CDR3 DNA, CDR3 protein. The D gene is left open where the match is weak. Clone size, where shown, is once, few, many, or a class for clones that have expanded.

TRBJ2-1	NA	16	TRBV28	NA	TGTGCCAGCAGTTTGAGTGTCGATCTGAGCGGGAATGAGCAGTTCTTC	CASSLSVDLSGNEQFF
TRBJ2-7	TRBD1	15	TRBV5-1	NA	TGCGCCAGCAGCTTGGAAGGGACAGGGCCTTACGAGCAGTACTTC	CASSLEGTGPYEQYF
TRBJ2-7	NA	15	TRBV11-2	NA	TGTGCCAGCACCGACCTCAGGGGCACCTCGTACGAGCAGTACTTC	CASTDLRGTSYEQYF
TRBJ2-5	TRBD1	13	TRBV2	NA	TGTGCCAGCATGCAGGGGGCAGGGGAGACCCAGTACTTC	CASMQGAGETQYF
TRBJ1-5	TRBD1	15	TRBV7-8	few	TGTGCCAGCAGCCCCGGACAGGGGGCAAGTCAGCCCCAGCATTTT	CASSPGQGASQPQHF
TRBJ2-3	TRBD1	19	TRBV18	once	TGTGCCAGCTCACCCCGGACAGGGGAACGTCTTTCGGTGACAGATACGCAGTATTTT	CASSPRTGERLSVTDTQYF
TRBJ1-1	NA	15	TRBV5-1	NA	TGCGCCAGCAGCCTCGGACAGACAGAGAACACTGAAGCTTTCTTT	CASSLGQTENTEAFF
TRBJ2-3	NA	14	TRBV5-1	NA	TGCGCCAGCCGGAGAGGGTCGGGGACAGATACGCAGTATTTT	CASRRGSGTDTQYF
TRBJ1-4	NA	13	TRBV25-1	NA	TGTGCCAGCAGTGAATCGTATGGTGGAGGAGTGTTTTTT	CASSESYGGGVFF
TRBJ1-4	TRBD1	15	TRBV10-1	once	TGCGCCAGCAGCCAGGGGGCAGGCACTAATGAAAAACTGTTTTTT	CASSQGAGTNEKLFF
TRBJ1-1	NA	15	TRBV5-4	NA	TGTGCCAGCAGCCCAGGGACACCTCTAGACACTGAAGCTTTCTTT	CASSPGTPLDTEAFF
TRBJ2-3	TRBD2	16	TRBV5-1	NA	TGCGCCAGCAGCTTGGTACGCGGGAGGAGCACAGATACGCAGTATTTT	CASSLVRGRSTDTQYF
TRBJ1-1	NA	15	TRBV7-9	NA	TGTGCCAGCAGCTTAGAGGGGGGGCGTAGCACTGAAGCTTTCTTT	CASSLEGGRSTEAFF
TRBJ2-3	TRBD1	15	TRBV7-2	NA	TGTGCCAGCAGCCTCCGGGACAGGGGAGCAGATACGCAGTATTTT	CASSLRDRGADTQYF
TRBJ1-2	NA	13	TRBV5-1	NA	TGCGCCAGCAGCTTGGCCGGGCAGGGCCTCTCACTCTTC	CASSLAGQGLSLF
TRBJ1-2	TRBD1	14	TRBV7-2	NA	TGTGCCAGCAGCTCAAGAGGGACGGGACAGGGCTACACCTTC	CASSSRGTGQGYTF
TRBJ1-1	NA	13	TRBV19	NA	TGTGCCAGTAGGAAACAGGGCTACACTGAAGCTTTCTTT	CASRKQGYTEAFF
TRBJ2-3	NA	13	TRBV19	NA	TGTGCCAGTAGTATGAGTCGCACAGATACGCAGTATTTT	CASSMSRTDTQYF
TRBJ2-7	NA	15	TRBV2	NA	TGTGCCAGCAGTGCTCGTGGGGGCGTCTCCTACGAGCAGTACTTC	CASSARGGVSYEQYF
TRBJ2-4	NA	15	TRBV2	NA	TGTGCCAGCAGTGACACAGCAGCTGGCAGAAACATTCAGTACTTC	CASSDTAAGRNIQYF
TRBJ2-7	NA	11	TRBV7-9	NA	TGTGCCAGCAGCCCAGGACTCGAGCAGTACTTC	CASSPGLEQYF
TRBJ1-4	NA	15	TRBV25-1	NA	TGTGCCAGCAGTGAATCGGCAGGGCCCAATGAAAAACTGTTTTTT	CASSESAGPNEKLFF
TRBJ2-7	NA	14	TRBV4-2	NA	TGTGCCAGCAGCCAAGACCTAGTAGCCTACGAGCAGTACTTC	CASSQDLVAYEQYF
TRBJ2-4	TRBD2	17	TRBV11-2	NA	TGTGCCAGCAGCGCCCCCGGGAGGCCCTCACTCCGGGACATTCAGTACTTC	CASSAPGRPSLRDIQYF
TRBJ1-1	NA	14	TRBV5-1	few	TGCGCCAGCAGCTTGTTGTCACAGAACACTGAAGCTTTCTTT	CASSLLSQNTEAFF
TRBJ1-2	NA	12	TRBV4-1	NA	TGCGCCAGCAGCCAAGGTCTCTATGGCTACACCTTC	CASSQGLYGYTF
TRBJ2-3	TRBD1	13	TRBV5-1	NA	TGCGCCAGCAGCTTGAGGGGGCCCGATACGCAGTATTTT	CASSLRGPDTQYF
TRBJ1-1	NA	13	TRBV4-1	NA	TGCGCCAGCAGCCAGAACGCGGGGGGCGAAGCTTTCTTT	CASSQNAGGEAFF
TRBJ2-7	TRBD2	14	TRBV6-5	NA	TGTGCCAGCAGTTACGGAGCGGGGCCCTACGAGCAGTACTTC	CASSYGAGPYEQYF
TRBJ2-2	NA	14	TRBV7-7	NA	TGTGCCAGCAGCTTAGGTGCAGAAACCGGGGAGCTGTTTTTT	CASSLGAETGELFF
TRBJ2-5	TRBD2	14	TRBV10-3	NA	TGTGCCATCAGTGAGGGACTAGCGGGAGAGACCCAGTACTTC	CAISEGLAGETQYF
TRBJ1-1	NA	14	TRBV19	few	TGTGCCAGTACCGTCAGGGATACTAACACTGAAGCTTTCTTT	CASTVRDTNTEAFF
TRBJ2-7	TRBD1	16	TRBV19	NA	TGTGCCAGTAGTGCCAGAGACAGGGGGCACCCCTACGAGCAGTACTTC	CASSARDRGHPYEQYF
TRBJ2-5	TRBD1	14	TRBV2	NA	TGTGCCGCGTGCCGGGACAGGGGGATGGGGACCCAGTACTTC	CAACRDRGMGTQYF
TRBJ2-4	TRBD2	15	TRBV10-2	NA	TGCGCCAGCAGTCTGACTAGCGGGGGGGCGGGCAGTCAGTACTTC	CASSLTSGGAGSQYF
TRBJ1-2	TRBD1	13	TRBV2	few	TGTGCCAGCAGTTTGGACAGGAGGGATGGCTACACCTTC	CASSLDRRDGYTF
TRBJ1-5	NA	18	TRBV21-1	once	TGTGCCAGCAATTTAACAGGGGCCTGGGATTATAGCAATCAGCCCCAGCATTTT	CASNLTGAWDYSNQPQHF
TRBJ1-3	NA	13	TRBV11-2	NA	TGTGCCAGCAGCCAAGGGAGGGGGAACACCATATATTTT	CASSQGRGNTIYF
TRBJ2-7	TRBD2	15	TRBV10-2	once	TGCGCCAGCAGTGATGCCGGGACTAGCGTCAACGAGCAGTACTTC	CASSDAGTSVNEQYF
TRBJ1-2	NA	14	TRBV6-1	once	TGTGCCAGCAGGAGCCCAGGGGCCAACTATGGCTACACCTTC	CASRSPGANYGYTF
TRBJ2-7	NA	16	TRBV28	NA	TGTGCCAGCAGTTGCCCCCACAGGCCTATCGCCTACGAGCAGTACTTC	CASSCPHRPIAYEQYF
TRBJ1-2	TRBD1	24	TRBV5-1	NA	TGCGCCAGCAGATCCATGGCGAGTAGATGGGAAGTATATAGAGACAGGGGGACCCACTATGGCTACACCTTC	CASRSMASRWEVYRDRGTHYGYTF
TRBJ2-3	TRBD1	16	TRBV7-9	NA	TGTGCCAGCAGCGTTACCCAGGGGGCCCGGGCAGATACGCAGTATTTT	CASSVTQGARADTQYF